The rows below give T cell receptor beta chains drawn from one sample of a study of T-cell reconstitution after alpha-beta-depleted transplantation in children. Via MiXCR, TCRdb re-called the PCR reads, giving one row per CDR3 protein. Among around 700,000 distinct CDR3 sequences, 13% were seen once, and the ten largest hold 0.79%. The starting material was PBMCs, obtained before TCRalphabeta/CD19-depleted stem cell transplant. All receptors derive from a girl under 10 years old with congenital amegakaryocytic thrombocytopenia, due to receive a stem cell transplant. Both conserved end residues are part of each CDR3. The order of the fields is J gene, D gene, V gene, clone size, CDR3 protein, CDR3 DNA. A D gene is named only where the DNA matches it firmly. Some rows mark clone size as missing; the rest say once, few, many or name a class of expanded clone.

j_call: TRBJ2-2
d_call: -
v_call: TRBV12-3/TRBV12-4
clone_size: many
cdr3_aa: CASSLRLTENTGELFF
cdr3_nt: TGTGCCAGCAGTTTAAGACTGACAGAGAACACCGGGGAGCTGTTTTTT

j_call: TRBJ2-1
d_call: TRBD2
v_call: TRBV20-1
clone_size: many
cdr3_aa: CSAREAGAPYNEQFF
cdr3_nt: TGCAGTGCTAGGGAAGCGGGAGCCCCCTACAATGAGCAGTTCTTC

j_call: TRBJ1-4
d_call: -
v_call: TRBV7-2
clone_size: -
cdr3_aa: CASSISETKLFF
cdr3_nt: TGTGCCAGCAGTATATCAGAAACAAAACTGTTTTTT

j_call: TRBJ2-7
d_call: TRBD1
v_call: TRBV12-3/TRBV12-4
clone_size: -
cdr3_aa: CASSSPGTGVYEQYF
cdr3_nt: TGTGCCAGCAGTTCCCCCGGGACAGGGGTCTACGAGCAGTACTTC

j_call: TRBJ2-7
d_call: -
v_call: TRBV12-3/TRBV12-4
clone_size: -
cdr3_aa: CASSHPPSGKGEQYF
cdr3_nt: TGTGCCAGCAGCCATCCCCCATCCGGGAAGGGCGAGCAGTACTTC

j_call: TRBJ2-7
d_call: -
v_call: TRBV30
clone_size: many
cdr3_aa: CAWSDETRSYEQYF
cdr3_nt: TGTGCCTGGAGTGATGAGACACGTTCCTACGAGCAGTACTTC

j_call: TRBJ2-1
d_call: TRBD2
v_call: TRBV4-1
clone_size: many
cdr3_aa: CASSQGLAGVPTYNEQFF
cdr3_nt: TGCGCCAGCAGCCAAGGTCTAGCGGGAGTCCCAACCTACAATGAGCAGTTCTTC

j_call: TRBJ2-3
d_call: -
v_call: TRBV10-3
clone_size: -
cdr3_aa: CAIAGSTDTQYF
cdr3_nt: TGTGCCATCGCGGGGAGCACAGATACGCAGTATTTT

j_call: TRBJ1-2
d_call: -
v_call: TRBV27
clone_size: many
cdr3_aa: CASSNKLSPYGYTF
cdr3_nt: TGTGCCAGCAGTAACAAGCTATCCCCTTATGGCTACACCTTC

j_call: TRBJ2-3
d_call: -
v_call: TRBV12-3/TRBV12-4
clone_size: many
cdr3_aa: CASSSPGRFTDTQYF
cdr3_nt: TGTGCCAGCAGTTCACCGGGACGCTTCACAGATACGCAGTATTTT

j_call: TRBJ1-4
d_call: -
v_call: TRBV7-2
clone_size: -
cdr3_aa: CASSSPSGRGLNEKLFF
cdr3_nt: TGTGCCAGCAGCTCCCCCTCTGGGAGGGGCCTGAATGAAAAACTGTTTTTT

j_call: TRBJ2-3
d_call: TRBD1
v_call: TRBV5-4
clone_size: -
cdr3_aa: CASSLAGQYSDTQYF
cdr3_nt: TGTGCCAGCAGCTTGGCGGGACAGTACAGCGATACGCAGTATTTT

j_call: TRBJ2-3
d_call: TRBD2
v_call: TRBV7-2
clone_size: many
cdr3_aa: CASRPEGGLAGTDTQYF
cdr3_nt: TGTGCCAGCAGACCCGAGGGCGGGCTAGCGGGCACAGATACGCAGTATTTT

j_call: TRBJ2-7
d_call: TRBD1
v_call: TRBV20-1
clone_size: many
cdr3_aa: CSARAGTGYDEQYF
cdr3_nt: TGCAGTGCTAGAGCCGGGACAGGGTACGACGAGCAGTACTTC

j_call: TRBJ2-3
d_call: TRBD2
v_call: TRBV4-2
clone_size: many
cdr3_aa: CASSQDSLAGGSGDTQYF
cdr3_nt: TGTGCCAGCAGCCAAGATAGCTTAGCGGGAGGATCTGGAGATACGCAGTATTTT

j_call: TRBJ2-3
d_call: TRBD2
v_call: TRBV4-1
clone_size: many
cdr3_aa: CASSQERLAGGLVDTQYF
cdr3_nt: TGCGCCAGCAGCCAAGAACGGCTAGCGGGAGGGTTAGTAGATACGCAGTATTTT

j_call: TRBJ2-7
d_call: -
v_call: TRBV20-1
clone_size: many
cdr3_aa: CSATLTGYLSYEQYF
cdr3_nt: TGCAGTGCTACCCTTACAGGGTACCTCTCCTACGAGCAGTACTTC

j_call: TRBJ2-7
d_call: -
v_call: TRBV12-3/TRBV12-4
clone_size: many
cdr3_aa: CASSSDSAYEQYF
cdr3_nt: TGTGCCAGCAGTTCCGACAGCGCCTACGAGCAGTACTTC

j_call: TRBJ2-1
d_call: TRBD2
v_call: TRBV7-9
clone_size: -
cdr3_aa: CASSLEISGVYNEQFF
cdr3_nt: TGTGCCAGCAGCTTAGAGATTAGCGGGGTCTACAATGAGCAGTTCTTC

j_call: TRBJ2-2
d_call: -
v_call: TRBV27
clone_size: -
cdr3_aa: CASSLSGTLNTGELFF
cdr3_nt: TGTGCCAGCAGTTTATCCGGGACTTTGAACACCGGGGAGCTGTTTTTT